The clone carrying this TCR beta chain has a handful of counts. Its target is not known. This CDR3 is 14 amino acids long. Germline V lookup: CDR1 SNHLY, CDR2 FYNNEI. The V and J ends lost 6 bases and 7 bases, in that order; junction bases with no gene match: 8. This entry belongs to a study of regulatory T cells in long-lasting Graves disease. In building TCR beta libraries, iRepertoire HTBI primers were used together with Arm-PCR of CDR3 regions. Methods used by the authors: In the combined samples, roughly 60 TRBV and some 15 TRBJ segments were identified. Using its own MiXCR run on the multiplex PCR reads, TCRdb lists one record per CDR3 protein. What appears here as the V and J calls and clone size reflects TCRdb's work, not the paper's. This table has a few hundred thousand distinct CDR3 sequences, 23% appearing once. Broader study findings: Persistent cases favored TRBV28, TRBJ1-2 and TRBJ2-5. Accuracy might have suffered from few samples.

Time point noted: persistent/refractory GD, antithyroid drugs over 5 years with positive TRAb. Following extraction of RNA from PBMCs, that RNA was used to make the TCR library. The sequence was collected from a female donor with Graves disease. The sequencing used peripheral blood mononuclear cells (PBMCs), collected when the disease was refractory, from a patient treated with antithyroid drugs. The chain combines TRBV2 with TRBJ1-2; 10 bases match TRBD1. CDR3 region: CASRGDRGLRGYTF. CDR3 nucleotide sequence: TGTGCCAGCAGGGGGGACAGGGGCCTGCGTGGCTACACCTTC.